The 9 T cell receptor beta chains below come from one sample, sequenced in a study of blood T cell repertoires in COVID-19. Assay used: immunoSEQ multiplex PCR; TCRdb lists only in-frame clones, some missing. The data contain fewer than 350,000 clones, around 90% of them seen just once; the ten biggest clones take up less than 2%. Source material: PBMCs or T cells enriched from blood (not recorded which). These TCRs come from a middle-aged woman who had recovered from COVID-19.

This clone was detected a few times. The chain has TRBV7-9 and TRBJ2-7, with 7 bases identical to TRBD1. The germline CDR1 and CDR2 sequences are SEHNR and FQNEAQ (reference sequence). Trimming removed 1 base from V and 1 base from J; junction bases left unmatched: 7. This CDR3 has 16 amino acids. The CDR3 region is CASSLELGTASYEQYF. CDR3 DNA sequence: TGTGCCAGCAGCTTAGAGCTCGGGACAGCATCCTACGAGCAGTACTTC.

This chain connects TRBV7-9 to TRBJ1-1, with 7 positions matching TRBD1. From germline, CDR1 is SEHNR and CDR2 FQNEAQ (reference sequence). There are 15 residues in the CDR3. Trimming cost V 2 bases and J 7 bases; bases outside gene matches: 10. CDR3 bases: TGTGCCAGCAGCTTAAAGACAGGGCGGCCGGATGAAGCTTTCTTT. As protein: CASSLKTGRPDEAFF.

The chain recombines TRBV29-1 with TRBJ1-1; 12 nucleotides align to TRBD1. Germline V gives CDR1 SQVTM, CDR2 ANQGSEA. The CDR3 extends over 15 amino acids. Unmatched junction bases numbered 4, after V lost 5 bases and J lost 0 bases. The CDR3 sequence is CSVTGTGGLNTEAFF. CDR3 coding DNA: TGCAGCGTTACCGGGACAGGGGGCTTGAACACTGAAGCTTTCTTT.

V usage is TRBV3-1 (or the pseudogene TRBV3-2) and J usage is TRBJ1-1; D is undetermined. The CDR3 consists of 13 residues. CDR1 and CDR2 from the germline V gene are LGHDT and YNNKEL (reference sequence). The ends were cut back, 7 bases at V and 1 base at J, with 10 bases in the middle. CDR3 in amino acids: CASTPRQNTEAFF. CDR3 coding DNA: TGTGCCAGCACCCCCCGACAGAACACTGAAGCTTTCTTT.

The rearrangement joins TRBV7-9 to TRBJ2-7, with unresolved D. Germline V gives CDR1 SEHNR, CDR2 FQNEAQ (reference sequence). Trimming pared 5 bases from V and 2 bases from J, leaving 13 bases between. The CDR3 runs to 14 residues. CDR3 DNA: TGTGCCAGCAGCGCCGGTAGTACCCCCTACGAGCAGTACTTC. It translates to CASSAGSTPYEQYF.

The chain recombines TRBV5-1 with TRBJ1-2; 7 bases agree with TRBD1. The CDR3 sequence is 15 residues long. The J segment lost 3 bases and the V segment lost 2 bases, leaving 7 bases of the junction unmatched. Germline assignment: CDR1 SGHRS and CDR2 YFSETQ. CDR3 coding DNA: TGCGCCAGCAGCTTTTCAGGGGGGACGGACTATGGCTACACCTTC. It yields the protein CASSFSGGTDYGYTF.

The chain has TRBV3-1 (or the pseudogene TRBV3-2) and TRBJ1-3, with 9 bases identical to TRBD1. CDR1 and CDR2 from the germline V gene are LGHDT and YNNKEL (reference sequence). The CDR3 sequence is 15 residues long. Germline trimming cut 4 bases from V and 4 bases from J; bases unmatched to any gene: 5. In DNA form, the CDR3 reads TGTGCCAGCAGCCCTCGGACAGGGGACGGAAACACCATATATTTT. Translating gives CASSPRTGDGNTIYF.

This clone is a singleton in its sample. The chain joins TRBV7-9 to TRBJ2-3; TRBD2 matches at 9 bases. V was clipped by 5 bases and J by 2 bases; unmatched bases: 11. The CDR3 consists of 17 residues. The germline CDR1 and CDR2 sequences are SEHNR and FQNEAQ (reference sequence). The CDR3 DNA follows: TGTGCCAGCAGCCCATCCTTAGGCGGGGGGGCCACAGATACGCAGTATTTT. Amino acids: CASSPSLGGGATDTQYF.

CDR3 in DNA: TGTGCCAGCAGCTTGGGAGACTTCTATGGCTACACCTTC. Its protein is CASSLGDFYGYTF. The gene calls are TRBV5-6 and TRBJ1-2; no firm D call. The CDR3 covers 13 residues. The germline CDR1 and CDR2 sequences are SGHDT and YYEEEE. The V end was cut by 0 bases, the J end by 4 bases, with 7 bases between. The variable domain in full, completed from reference TRBV5-6 and TRBJ1-2, reads DAGVTQSPTHLIKTRGQQVTLRCSPKSGHDTVSWYQQALGQGPQFIFQYYEEEERQRGNFPDRFSGHQFPNYSSELNVNALLLGDSALYLCASSLGDFYGYTFGSGTRLTVV.